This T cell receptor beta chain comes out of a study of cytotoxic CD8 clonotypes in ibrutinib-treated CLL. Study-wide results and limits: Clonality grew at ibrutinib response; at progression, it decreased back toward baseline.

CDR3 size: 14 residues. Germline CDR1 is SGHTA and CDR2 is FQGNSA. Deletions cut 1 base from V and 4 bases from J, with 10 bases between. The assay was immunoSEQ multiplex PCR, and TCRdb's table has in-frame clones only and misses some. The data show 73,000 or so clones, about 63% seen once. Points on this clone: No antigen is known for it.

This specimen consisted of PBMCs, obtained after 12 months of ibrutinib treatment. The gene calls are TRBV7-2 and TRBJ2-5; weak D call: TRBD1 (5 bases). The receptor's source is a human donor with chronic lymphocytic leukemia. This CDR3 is CASSLGQMRETQYF. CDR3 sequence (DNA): TGTGCCAGCAGCTTAGGACAGATGCGAGAGACCCAGTACTTC.